The clone carrying this TCR beta chain showed up just once. TCRdb's copy holds only in-frame clones and misses some; the assay was immunoSEQ multiplex PCR. The sample includes some 300,000 clones, roughly 86% of them seen just once. The entry originates in a study of blood T cell repertoires in COVID-19. Study background: PBMCs, B-cell-depleted T cells, or T cells provided the cDNA or gDNA that made up the material.

Germline V gene lookup returns CDR1 MNHEY and CDR2 SMNVEV (reference sequence). This CDR3 region has 17 residues. The V gene end was trimmed by 3 bases and the J gene end by 2 bases; junction bases not matched to a gene: 11. Sample: peripheral blood. The V call is TRBV27, the J call TRBJ2-5; TRBD2 matches at 8 bases. The sequence came from a man aged 65 to 85 with acute or convalescent COVID-19. CDR3 region: CASSLAPGLGSQETQYF. CDR3 in DNA: TGTGCCAGCAGTTTGGCTCCGGGACTAGGCTCTCAAGAGACCCAGTACTTC.